The TCR beta chain under discussion was sequenced for a study of cytomegalovirus exposure and HLA in healthy donors. The PCR made use of 60 Vbeta and 13 Jbeta primers. Some clones are missing from TCRdb's copy, which holds only in-frame ones; the method was immunoSEQ multiplex PCR. The sample yields 60,000 or so clones, approximately 83% seen once. This receptor was obtained from a female donor in good health and CMV-seronegative. The specimen sequenced was PBMCs.

CDR3 region: CATSRRQLTNEKLFF. The CDR3 DNA sequence: TGTGCCACCAGCAGAAGACAGCTAACTAATGAAAAACTGTTTTTT. This chain uses TRBV15 with TRBJ1-4, with D perhaps matching TRBD1 (5 bases). The CDR3 is made up of 15 amino acids. The V end lost 2 bases, the J end lost 1 base, and 8 bases lay between the germline ends. Germline CDR1 is LNHNV and CDR2 is YYDKDF (reference sequence).